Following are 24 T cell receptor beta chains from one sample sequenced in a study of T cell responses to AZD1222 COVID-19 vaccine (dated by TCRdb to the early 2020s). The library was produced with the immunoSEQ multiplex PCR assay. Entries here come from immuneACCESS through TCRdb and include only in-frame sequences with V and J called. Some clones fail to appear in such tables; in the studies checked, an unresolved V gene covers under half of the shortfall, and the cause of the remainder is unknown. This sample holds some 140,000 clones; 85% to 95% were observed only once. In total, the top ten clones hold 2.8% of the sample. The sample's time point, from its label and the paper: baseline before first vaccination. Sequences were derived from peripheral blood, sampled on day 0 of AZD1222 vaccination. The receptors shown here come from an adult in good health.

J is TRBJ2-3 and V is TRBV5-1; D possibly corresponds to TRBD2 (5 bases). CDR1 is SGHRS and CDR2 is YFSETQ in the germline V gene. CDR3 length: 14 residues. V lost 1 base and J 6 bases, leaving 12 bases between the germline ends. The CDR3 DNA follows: TGCGCCAGCAGCTTGATCCCCACTAGGGATACGCAGTATTTT. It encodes CASSLIPTRDTQYF.

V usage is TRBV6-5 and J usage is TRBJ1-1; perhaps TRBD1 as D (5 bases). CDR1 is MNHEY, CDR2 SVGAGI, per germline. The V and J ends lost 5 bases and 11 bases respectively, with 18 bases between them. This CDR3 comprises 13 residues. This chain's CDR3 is CASSSIGASGAFF. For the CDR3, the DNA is TGTGCCAGCAGTAGCATTGGGGCGTCGGGTGCTTTCTTT.

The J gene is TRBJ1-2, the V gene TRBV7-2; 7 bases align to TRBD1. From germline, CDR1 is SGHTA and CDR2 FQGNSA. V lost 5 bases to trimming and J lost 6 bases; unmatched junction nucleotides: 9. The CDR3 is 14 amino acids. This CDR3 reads CASSLGLTGDGYTF. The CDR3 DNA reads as TGTGCCAGCAGCCTAGGGTTAACAGGGGATGGCTACACCTTC.

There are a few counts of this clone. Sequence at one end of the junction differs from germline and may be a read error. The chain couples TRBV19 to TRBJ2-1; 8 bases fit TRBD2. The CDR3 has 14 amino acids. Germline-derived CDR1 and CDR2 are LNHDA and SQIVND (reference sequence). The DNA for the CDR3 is TGTGCCAGTTCTGGCGGGGGGATATACACTGAGCAGTTCTTC. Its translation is CASSGGGIYTEQFF. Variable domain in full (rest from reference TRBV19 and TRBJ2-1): DGGITQSPKYLFRKEGQNVTLSCEQNLNHDAMYWYRQDPGQGLRLIYYSQIVNDFQKGDIAEGYSVSREKKESFPLTVTSAQKNPTAFYLCASSGGGIYTEQFFGPGTRLTVL.

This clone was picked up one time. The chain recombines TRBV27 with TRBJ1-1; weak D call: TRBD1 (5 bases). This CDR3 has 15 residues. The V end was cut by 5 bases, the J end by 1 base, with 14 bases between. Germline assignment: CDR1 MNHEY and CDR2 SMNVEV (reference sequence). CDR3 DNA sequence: TGTGCCAGCAGTCCCCTGGGACTCACGAACACTGAAGCTTTCTTT. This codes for CASSPLGLTNTEAFF.

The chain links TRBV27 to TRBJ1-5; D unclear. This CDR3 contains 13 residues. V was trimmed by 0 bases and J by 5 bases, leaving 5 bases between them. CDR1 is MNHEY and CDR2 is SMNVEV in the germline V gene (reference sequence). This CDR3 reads CASSLSGDQPQHF. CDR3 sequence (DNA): TGTGCCAGCAGTTTATCAGGCGATCAGCCCCAGCATTTT.

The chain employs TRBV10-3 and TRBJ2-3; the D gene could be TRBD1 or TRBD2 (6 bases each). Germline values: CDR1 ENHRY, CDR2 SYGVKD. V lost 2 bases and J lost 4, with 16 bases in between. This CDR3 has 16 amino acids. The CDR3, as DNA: TGTGCCATCAGTGAGGGCTCTCCGGGGGCGGCAGATACGCAGTATTTT. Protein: CAISEGSPGAADTQYF.

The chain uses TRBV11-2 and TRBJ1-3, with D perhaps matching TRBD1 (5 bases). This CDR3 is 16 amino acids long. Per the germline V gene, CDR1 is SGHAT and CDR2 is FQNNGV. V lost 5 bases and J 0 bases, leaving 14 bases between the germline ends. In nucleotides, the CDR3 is TGTGCCAGCAGCCCTAGGGACTACACCTCTGGAAACACCATATATTTT. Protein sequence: CASSPRDYTSGNTIYF. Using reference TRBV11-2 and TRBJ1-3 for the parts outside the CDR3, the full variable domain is EAGVAQSPRYKIIEKRQSVAFWCNPISGHATLYWYQQILGQGPKLLIQFQNNGVVDDSQLPKDRFSAERLKGVDSTLKIQPAKLEDSAVYLCASSPRDYTSGNTIYFGEGSWLTVV.

The CDR3 spells CASSQMRYTEAFF. In nucleotides, the CDR3 is TGCGCCAGCAGCCAGATGCGGTACACTGAAGCTTTCTTT. The chain carries TRBV4-1 and TRBJ1-1; D gene uncertain. There are 13 residues in the CDR3. Germline lookup yields CDR1 MGHRA and CDR2 YSYEKL. V was cut by 3 bases and J by 3 bases, with 8 bases left in between.

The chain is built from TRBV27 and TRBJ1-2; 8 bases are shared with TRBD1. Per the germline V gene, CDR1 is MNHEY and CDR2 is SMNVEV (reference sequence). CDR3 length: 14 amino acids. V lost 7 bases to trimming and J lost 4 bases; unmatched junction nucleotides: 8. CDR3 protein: CASTKGQGAYGYTF. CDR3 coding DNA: TGTGCCAGCACCAAAGGACAGGGCGCCTATGGCTACACCTTC.

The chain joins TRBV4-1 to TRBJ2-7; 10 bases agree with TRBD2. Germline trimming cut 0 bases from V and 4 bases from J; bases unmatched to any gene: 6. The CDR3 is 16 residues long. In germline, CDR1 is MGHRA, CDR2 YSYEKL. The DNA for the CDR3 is TGCGCCAGCAGCCAAGATCCTAGCGGGGGAAGGTACGAGCAGTACTTC. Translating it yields CASSQDPSGGRYEQYF.

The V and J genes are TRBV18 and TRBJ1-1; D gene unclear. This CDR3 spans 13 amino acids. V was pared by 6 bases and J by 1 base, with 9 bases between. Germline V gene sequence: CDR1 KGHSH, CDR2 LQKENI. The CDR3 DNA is TGTGCCAGCTCGACCGGAGGGAACACTGAAGCTTTCTTT. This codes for CASSTGGNTEAFF.

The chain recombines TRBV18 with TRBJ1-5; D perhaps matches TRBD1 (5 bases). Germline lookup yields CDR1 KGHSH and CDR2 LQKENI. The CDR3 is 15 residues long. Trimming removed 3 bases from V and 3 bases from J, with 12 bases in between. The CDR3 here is CASSPSGINNQPQHF. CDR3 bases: TGTGCCAGCTCACCTTCAGGGATTAACAATCAGCCCCAGCATTTT.

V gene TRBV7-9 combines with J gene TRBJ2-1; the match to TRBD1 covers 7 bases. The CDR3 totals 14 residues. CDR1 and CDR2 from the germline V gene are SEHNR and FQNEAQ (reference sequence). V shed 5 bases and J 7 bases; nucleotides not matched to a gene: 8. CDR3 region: CASSVTGFENEQFF. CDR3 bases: TGTGCCAGCAGCGTGACAGGGTTCGAGAATGAGCAGTTCTTC.

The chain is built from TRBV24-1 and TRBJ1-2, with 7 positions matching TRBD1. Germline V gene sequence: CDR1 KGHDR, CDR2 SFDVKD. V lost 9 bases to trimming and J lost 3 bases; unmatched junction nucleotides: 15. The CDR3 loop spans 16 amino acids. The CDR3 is CATFGLKGASDYGYTF. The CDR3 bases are TGTGCCACCTTCGGGTTGAAGGGGGCGTCAGACTATGGCTACACCTTC.

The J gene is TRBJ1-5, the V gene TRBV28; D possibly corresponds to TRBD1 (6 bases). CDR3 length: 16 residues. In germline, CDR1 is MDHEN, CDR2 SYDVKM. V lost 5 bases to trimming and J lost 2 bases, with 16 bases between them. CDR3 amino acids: CASSPTTGVGNQPQHF. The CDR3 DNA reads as TGTGCCAGCAGTCCCACGACAGGTGTGGGCAATCAGCCCCAGCATTTT.

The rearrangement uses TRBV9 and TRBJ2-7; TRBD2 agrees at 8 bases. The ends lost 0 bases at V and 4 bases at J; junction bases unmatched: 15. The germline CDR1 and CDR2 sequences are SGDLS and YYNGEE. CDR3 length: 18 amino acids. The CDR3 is CASSVASVSSGSQYEQYF. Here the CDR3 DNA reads TGTGCCAGCAGCGTAGCTTCGGTTTCCAGCGGGAGTCAGTACGAGCAGTACTTC.

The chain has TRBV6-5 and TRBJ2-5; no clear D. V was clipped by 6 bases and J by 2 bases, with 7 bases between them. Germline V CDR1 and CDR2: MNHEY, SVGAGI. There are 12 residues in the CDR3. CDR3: CASRRLQETQYF. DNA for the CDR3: TGTGCCAGCAGAAGATTGCAAGAGACCCAGTACTTC.

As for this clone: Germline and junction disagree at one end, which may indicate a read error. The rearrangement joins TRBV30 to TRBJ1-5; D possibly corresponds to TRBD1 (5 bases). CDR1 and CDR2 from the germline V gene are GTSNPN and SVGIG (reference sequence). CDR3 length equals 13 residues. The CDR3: CAWSYQGKQPQHF. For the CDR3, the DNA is TGTGCCTGGAGTTATCAGGGCAAACAGCCCCAGCATTTT.

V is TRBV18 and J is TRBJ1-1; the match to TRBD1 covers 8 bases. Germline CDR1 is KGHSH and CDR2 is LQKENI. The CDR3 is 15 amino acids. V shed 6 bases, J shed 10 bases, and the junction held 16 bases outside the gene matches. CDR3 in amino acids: CASSSDSTGGRGAFF. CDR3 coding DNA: TGTGCCAGCTCGTCAGATTCTACAGGGGGGAGAGGAGCTTTCTTT.

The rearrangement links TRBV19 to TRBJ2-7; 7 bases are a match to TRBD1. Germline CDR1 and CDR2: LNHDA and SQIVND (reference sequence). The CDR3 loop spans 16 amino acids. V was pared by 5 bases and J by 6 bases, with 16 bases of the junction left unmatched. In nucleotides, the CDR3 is TGTGCCAGTAGTCCACGAAGACAGGGCCCTCGCTCCGAGCAGTACTTC. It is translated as CASSPRRQGPRSEQYF.

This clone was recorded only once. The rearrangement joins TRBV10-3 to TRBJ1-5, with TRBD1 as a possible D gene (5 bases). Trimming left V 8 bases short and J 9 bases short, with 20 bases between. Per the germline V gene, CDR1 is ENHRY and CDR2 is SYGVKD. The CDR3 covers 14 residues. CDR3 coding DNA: TGTGCCATCGAGGGGACTGCGGAGTCGGGGCCCCAGCATTTT. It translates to CAIEGTAESGPQHF.

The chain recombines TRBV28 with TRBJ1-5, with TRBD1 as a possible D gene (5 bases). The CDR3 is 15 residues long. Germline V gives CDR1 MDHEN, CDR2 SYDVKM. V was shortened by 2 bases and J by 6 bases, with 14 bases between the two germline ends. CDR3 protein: CASSLDTPGGQPQHF. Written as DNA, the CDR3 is TGTGCCAGCAGTTTAGATACCCCGGGGGGTCAGCCCCAGCATTTT.

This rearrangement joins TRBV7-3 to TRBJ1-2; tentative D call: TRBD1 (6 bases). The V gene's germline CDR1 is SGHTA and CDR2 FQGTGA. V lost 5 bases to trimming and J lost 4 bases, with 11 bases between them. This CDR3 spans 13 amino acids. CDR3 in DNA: TGTGCCAGCAGCGAGGGGGTGGGCTATGGCTACACCTTC. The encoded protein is CASSEGVGYGYTF.